Listed below are T cell receptor beta chains from one sample, sequenced in a study of cytomegalovirus exposure and HLA in healthy donors. Generated by immunoSEQ multiplex PCR, the TCRdb table keeps only in-frame clones and is missing some. The sample records around 150,000 clones, roughly 80% being singletons. Sequencing was carried out using PBMCs. Receptors were obtained from a male donor in good health and CMV-seropositive. CDR3s include the opening cysteine and the closing phenylalanine or tryptophan. The D gene is left open where the match is weak. Where a row states a size, it is once, few, many or the class of an expanded clone; other rows omit it.

clone_size j_call v_call d_call cdr3_aa cdr3_nt
. TRBJ2-7 TRBV27 . CASSRGNYEQYF TGTGCCAGCAGTAGGGGAAACTACGAGCAGTACTTC
few TRBJ1-1 TRBV5-4 . CASSLGRRDTEAFF TGTGCCAGCAGCCTGGGAAGGCGGGACACTGAAGCTTTCTTT
. TRBJ2-5 TRBV2 . CASSLSETQYF TGTGCCAGCAGTCTATCAGAGACCCAGTACTTC
. TRBJ2-3 TRBV15 TRBD1 CATAGTGRLGATQYF TGTGCCACCGCAGGGACAGGTCGTCTGGGGGCTACGCAGTATTTT
once TRBJ2-7 TRBV7-8 . CASTLLNGGSYEQYF TGTGCCAGCACCCTGCTTAACGGCGGATCCTACGAGCAGTACTTC
. TRBJ2-3 TRBV27 TRBD1 CASSPLDRVGTDTQYF TGTGCCAGCAGTCCGTTGGACAGGGTCGGAACAGATACGCAGTATTTT
. TRBJ1-3 TRBV19 . CASISPGLRGNTIYF TGTGCCAGTATTTCGCCAGGGTTAAGAGGAAACACCATATATTTT
. TRBJ1-2 TRBV5-6 . CASSRGGGAAGYGYTF TGTGCCAGCAGCCGTGGAGGCGGCGCGGCGGGCTATGGCTACACCTTC
. TRBJ2-1 TRBV6-5 TRBD2 CASSSGAAGNEQFF TGTGCCAGCAGTAGCGGGGCCGCGGGGAATGAGCAGTTCTTC
few TRBJ2-3 TRBV30 . CAWSVRERDTQYF TGTGCCTGGAGTGTAAGGGAGAGGGATACGCAGTATTTT
. TRBJ2-7 TRBV19 TRBD1 CASRTGTTGERYEQYF TGTGCCAGTCGGACAGGGACAACGGGAGAGAGATACGAGCAGTACTTC
. TRBJ1-2 TRBV19 TRBD1 CATKRGQGYGYTF TGTGCCACCAAAAGGGGACAGGGCTATGGCTACACCTTC
. TRBJ1-3 TRBV5-1 . CASSLDRPASGSTIYF TGCGCCAGCAGCTTGGACAGACCAGCCTCTGGAAGCACCATATATTTT
. TRBJ1-3 TRBV5-6 TRBD1 CASSLAGQGGNTIYF TGTGCCAGCAGCTTGGCCGGACAGGGTGGAAACACCATATATTTT
few TRBJ2-1 TRBV19 . CASSIDVSKSSYNEQFF TGTGCCAGTAGTATAGATGTAAGTAAGAGCTCCTACAATGAGCAGTTCTTC
few TRBJ2-5 TRBV28 . CASSSGFETQYF TGTGCCAGCAGCTCGGGGTTTGAGACCCAGTACTTC
. TRBJ1-1 TRBV13 TRBD1 CASSGTTGLVASTEAFF TGTGCCAGCAGCGGGACGACAGGGTTGGTTGCTAGCACTGAAGCTTTCTTT
. TRBJ2-1 TRBV4-3 TRBD2 CASSQTDAGAQFF TGCGCCAGCAGCCAAACAGACGCGGGAGCCCAGTTCTTC
. TRBJ1-5 TRBV6-6 . CASSKRGGSNQPQHF TGTGCCAGCAGTAAAAGGGGGGGCAGCAATCAGCCCCAGCATTTT
. TRBJ1-2 TRBV5-6 . CASSLAGAGSNYGYTF TGTGCCAGCAGTCTGGCGGGGGCAGGATCGAATTATGGCTACACCTTC
. TRBJ2-1 TRBV10-1 TRBD2 CASSSGTSVGEQFF TGCGCCAGCAGCTCCGGGACTAGCGTCGGGGAGCAGTTCTTC
. TRBJ1-4 TRBV5-1 . CASSLALATNEKLFF TGCGCCAGCAGCTTGGCCCTTGCAACTAATGAAAAACTGTTTTTT
. TRBJ1-4 TRBV28 . CASSLARVTNEKLFF TGTGCCAGCAGTTTAGCCAGGGTGACTAATGAAAAACTGTTTTTT
. TRBJ1-6 TRBV10-3 . CAITDSDGNSPLHF TGTGCCATCACGGACTCTGACGGGAATTCACCCCTCCACTTT
. TRBJ2-3 TRBV7-9 . CASSSSRDTDTQYF TGTGCCAGCAGCTCTTCGAGGGACACAGATACGCAGTATTTT
. TRBJ1-2 TRBV5-1 . CASSSPKVQSYTF TGCGCCAGCAGCTCCCCAAAAGTCCAGAGCTACACCTTC
. TRBJ1-3 TRBV14 . CASSQDNHFSGNTIYF TGTGCCAGCAGCCAAGATAACCACTTCTCTGGAAACACCATATATTTT
. TRBJ1-1 TRBV5-1 . CASSLGGGVTEAFF TGCGCCAGCAGCCTCGGCGGGGGCGTCACTGAAGCTTTCTTT
. TRBJ2-7 TRBV28 . CASSSLDYEQYF TGTGCCAGCAGTTCTCTAGACTACGAGCAGTACTTC
few TRBJ2-6 TRBV4-3 . CASSHSTGSGANGLTF TGCGCCAGCAGCCATTCGACAGGTTCTGGGGCCAACGGCCTGACTTTC
. TRBJ2-4 TRBV5-4 . CASSPYISNSQYF TGTGCCAGCAGCCCATATATCTCAAACAGTCAGTACTTC
. TRBJ2-3 TRBV7-6 TRBD2 CASSLARTSGSTDTQYF TGTGCCAGCAGCTTAGCGAGGACTAGCGGCAGCACAGATACGCAGTATTTT
few TRBJ1-2 TRBV5-1 . CASGENYGYTF TGCGCCAGCGGAGAAAACTATGGCTACACCTTC
. TRBJ2-1 TRBV5-1 TRBD1 CASSWGTGREQFF TGCGCCAGCAGCTGGGGGACAGGTCGGGAGCAGTTCTTC
many TRBJ2-7 TRBV5-1 TRBD1 CASSPGTGGDEQYF TGCGCCAGCAGCCCGGGGACAGGGGGAGACGAGCAGTACTTC
. TRBJ1-5 TRBV7-9 TRBD1 CASSFQGGGQPQHF TGTGCCAGCAGCTTTCAGGGGGGCGGTCAGCCCCAGCATTTT
. TRBJ2-7 TRBV7-6 TRBD1 CASSAGQGVYEQYF TGTGCCAGCAGCGCGGGACAGGGGGTATACGAGCAGTACTTC
few TRBJ1-2 TRBV10-3 TRBD1 CAISELGQGNYGYTF TGTGCCATCAGTGAGTTGGGACAGGGAAACTATGGCTACACCTTC
. TRBJ1-4 TRBV11-2 . CASSFRVTINEKLFF TGTGCCAGCAGCTTCCGGGTTACTATTAATGAAAAACTGTTTTTT
. TRBJ1-1 TRBV10-1 . CASSESQGTAEAFF TGCGCCAGCAGTGAGTCGCAGGGAACGGCTGAAGCTTTCTTT
few TRBJ2-7 TRBV28 TRBD1 CASSLAGGNFYEQYF TGTGCCAGCAGTTTGGCAGGGGGCAATTTTTACGAGCAGTACTTC